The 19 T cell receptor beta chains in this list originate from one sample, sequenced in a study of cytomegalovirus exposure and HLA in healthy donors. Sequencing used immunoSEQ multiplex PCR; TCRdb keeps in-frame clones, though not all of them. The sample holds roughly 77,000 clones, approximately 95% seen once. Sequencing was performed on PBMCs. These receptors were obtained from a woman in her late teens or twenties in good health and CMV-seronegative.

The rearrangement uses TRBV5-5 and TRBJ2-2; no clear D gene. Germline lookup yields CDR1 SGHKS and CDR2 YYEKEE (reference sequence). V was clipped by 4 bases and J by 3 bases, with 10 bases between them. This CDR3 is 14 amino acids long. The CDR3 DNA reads TGTGCCAGCAGCCCCCCGGGTTACACCGGGGAGCTGTTTTTT. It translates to CASSPPGYTGELFF. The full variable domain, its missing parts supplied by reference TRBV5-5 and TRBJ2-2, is DAGVTQSPTHLIKTRGQQVTLRCSPISGHKSVSWYQQVLGQGPQFIFQYYEKEERGRGNFPDRFSARQFPNYSSELNVNALLLGDSALYLCASSPPGYTGELFFGEGSRLTVL.

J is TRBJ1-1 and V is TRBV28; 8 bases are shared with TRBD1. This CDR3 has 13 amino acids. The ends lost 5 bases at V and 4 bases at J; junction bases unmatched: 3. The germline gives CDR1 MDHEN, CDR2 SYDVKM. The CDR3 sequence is CASSTGGGTEAFF. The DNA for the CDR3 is TGTGCCAGCAGTACAGGGGGGGGCACTGAAGCTTTCTTT.

CDR3 amino acids: CAWSARTDSRPNQPQHF. CDR3 in DNA: TGTGCCTGGAGTGCCCGGACAGACTCCCGGCCAAATCAGCCCCAGCATTTT. This chain joins TRBV30 and TRBJ1-5; D may be TRBD1 (6 bases). Trimming took 1 base from V and 4 from J, leaving 20 bases between them. There are 17 residues in the CDR3. CDR1 and CDR2 (germline): GTSNPN, SVGIG (reference sequence).

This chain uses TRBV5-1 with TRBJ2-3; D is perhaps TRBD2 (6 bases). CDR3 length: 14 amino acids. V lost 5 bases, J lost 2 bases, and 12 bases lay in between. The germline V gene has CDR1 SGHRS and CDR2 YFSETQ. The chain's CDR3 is CASSGDSATDTQYF. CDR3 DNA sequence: TGCGCCAGCAGTGGGGACTCTGCCACAGATACGCAGTATTTT.

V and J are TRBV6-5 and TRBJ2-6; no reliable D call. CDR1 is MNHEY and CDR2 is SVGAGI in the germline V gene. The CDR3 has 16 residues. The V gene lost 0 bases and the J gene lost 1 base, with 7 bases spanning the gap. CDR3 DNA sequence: TGTGCCAGCAGTTACTCGGCGAGGTCTGGGGCCAACGTCCTGACTTTC. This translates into CASSYSARSGANVLTF.

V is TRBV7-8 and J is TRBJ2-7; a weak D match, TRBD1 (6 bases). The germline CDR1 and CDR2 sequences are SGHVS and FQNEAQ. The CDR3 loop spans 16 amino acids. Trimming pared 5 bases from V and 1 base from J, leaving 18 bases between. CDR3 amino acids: CASSTSDRRRSYEQYF. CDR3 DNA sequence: TGTGCCAGCAGCACCTCTGACAGGAGGAGGTCCTACGAGCAGTACTTC.

CDR3 nucleotide sequence: TGTGCCAGCAGTTTAAGACAGGGTAACATGAACACTGAAGCTTTCTTT. Protein sequence: CASSLRQGNMNTEAFF. The rearrangement links TRBV27 to TRBJ1-1; TRBD1 matches 7 bases. Per germline, CDR1 MNHEY and CDR2 SMNVEV (reference sequence). The trim removed 2 bases at V and 0 bases at J, leaving 6 bases unmatched. This CDR3 has 16 residues.

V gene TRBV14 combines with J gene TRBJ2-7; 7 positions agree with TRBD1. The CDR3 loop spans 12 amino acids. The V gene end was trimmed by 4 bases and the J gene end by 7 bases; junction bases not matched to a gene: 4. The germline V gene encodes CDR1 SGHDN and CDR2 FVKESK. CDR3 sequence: CASSRTGKEQYF. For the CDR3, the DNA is TGTGCCAGCAGCCGGACAGGTAAAGAGCAGTACTTC.

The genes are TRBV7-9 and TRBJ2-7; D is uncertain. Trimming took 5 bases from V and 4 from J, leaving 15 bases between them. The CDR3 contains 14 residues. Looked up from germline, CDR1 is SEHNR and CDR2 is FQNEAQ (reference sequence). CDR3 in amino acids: CASSKSGSPYEQYF. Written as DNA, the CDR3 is TGTGCCAGCAGCAAATCCGGGTCACCATACGAGCAGTACTTC.

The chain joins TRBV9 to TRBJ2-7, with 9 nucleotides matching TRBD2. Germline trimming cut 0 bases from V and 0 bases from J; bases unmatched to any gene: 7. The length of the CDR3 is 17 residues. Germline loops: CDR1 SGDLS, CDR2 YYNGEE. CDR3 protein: CASSVGAGGPRSYEQYF. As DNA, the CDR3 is TGTGCCAGCAGCGTAGGAGCGGGAGGTCCCCGCTCCTACGAGCAGTACTTC.

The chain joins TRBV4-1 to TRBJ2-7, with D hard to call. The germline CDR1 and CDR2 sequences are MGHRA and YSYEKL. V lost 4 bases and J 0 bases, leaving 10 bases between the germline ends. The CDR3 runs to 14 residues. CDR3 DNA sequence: TGCGCCAGCAGCCCCCTAGGAGCCTCCTACGAGCAGTACTTC. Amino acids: CASSPLGASYEQYF.

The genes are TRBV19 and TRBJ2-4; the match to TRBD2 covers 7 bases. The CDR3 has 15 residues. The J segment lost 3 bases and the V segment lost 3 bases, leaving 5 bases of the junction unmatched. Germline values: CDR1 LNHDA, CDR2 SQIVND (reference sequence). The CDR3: CASSMGGIGKNIQYF. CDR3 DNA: TGTGCCAGTAGTATGGGGGGGATTGGCAAAAACATTCAGTACTTC.

In nucleotides, the CDR3 is TGTGCCAGCTCACCACGCGGTACAGGGGATTTAGGCGAGCAGTACTTC. It yields the protein CASSPRGTGDLGEQYF. The V gene is TRBV18, the J gene TRBJ2-7, with 7 bases aligning to TRBD1. V lost 1 base and J lost 6; bases outside the gene matches: 12. Germline V gives CDR1 KGHSH, CDR2 LQKENI. There are 16 residues in the CDR3.

Here the CDR3 reads CAWSPNRVSNQPQHF. In nucleotides, the CDR3 is TGTGCCTGGTCCCCCAACAGGGTGAGCAATCAGCCCCAGCATTTT. The chain combines TRBV30 with TRBJ1-5; D is perhaps TRBD1 (6 bases). Germline loops: CDR1 GTSNPN, CDR2 SVGIG (reference sequence). This CDR3 region has 15 residues. The V gene lost 5 bases and the J gene lost 1 base, with 15 bases spanning the gap.

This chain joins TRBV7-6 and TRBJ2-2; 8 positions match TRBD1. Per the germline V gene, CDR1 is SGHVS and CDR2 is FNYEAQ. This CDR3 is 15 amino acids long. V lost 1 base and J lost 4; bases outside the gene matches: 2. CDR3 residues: CASSLEQGGTGELFF. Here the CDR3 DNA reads TGTGCCAGCAGCTTAGAACAGGGGGGCACCGGGGAGCTGTTTTTT.

CDR3 sequence (DNA): TGTGCCAGCAGCTTAGTGGGACTAGCAGAGACCCAGTACTTC. Translated, it gives CASSLVGLAETQYF. The chain combines TRBV7-7 with TRBJ2-5, with 9 bases fitting TRBD2. The V and J ends lost 1 base and 4 bases, in that order; junction bases with no gene match: 1. CDR1 is SSHAT, CDR2 FNYEAQ, per germline (reference sequence). The CDR3 consists of 14 residues. The full variable domain, in which reference TRBV7-7 and TRBJ2-5 provide the parts outside the CDR3, is GAGVSQSPRYKVTKRGQDVTLRCDPISSHATLYWYQQALGQGPEFLTYFNYEAQPDKSGLPSDRFSAERPEGSISTLTIQRTEQRDSAMYRCASSLVGLAETQYFGPGTRLLVL.

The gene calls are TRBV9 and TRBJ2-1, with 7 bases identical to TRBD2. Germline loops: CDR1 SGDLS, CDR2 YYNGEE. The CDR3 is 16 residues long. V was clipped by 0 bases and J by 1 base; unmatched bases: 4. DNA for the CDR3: TGTGCCAGCAGCGTAGGTTTGGGGGGGTCCTACAATGAGCAGTTCTTC. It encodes CASSVGLGGSYNEQFF.

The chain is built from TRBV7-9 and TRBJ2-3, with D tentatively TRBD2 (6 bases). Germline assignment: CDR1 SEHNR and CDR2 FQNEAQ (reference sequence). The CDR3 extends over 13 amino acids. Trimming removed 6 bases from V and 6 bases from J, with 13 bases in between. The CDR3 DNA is TGTGCCAGCAGGTCGGGAGTTGGCGATACGCAGTATTTT. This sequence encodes CASRSGVGDTQYF.

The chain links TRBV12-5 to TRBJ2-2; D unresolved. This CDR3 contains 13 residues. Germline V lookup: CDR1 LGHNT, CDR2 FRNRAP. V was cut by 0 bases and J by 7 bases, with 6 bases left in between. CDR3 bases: TGTGCTAGTGGTTTGGTAGAGATCGGGGAGCTGTTTTTT. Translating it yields CASGLVEIGELFF.